A single sample gave rise to the 16 T cell receptor beta chains below, sequenced in a study of regulatory T cells in long-lasting Graves disease. The time point: persistent/refractory GD, antithyroid drugs over 5 years with positive TRAb. The TCR library used RNA extracted from PBMCs. Building of the TCR beta libraries involved iRepertoire HTBI primers and Arm-PCR of CDR3 regions. A single record per CDR3 protein comes from TCRdb applying MiXCR to the multiplex PCR reads. Altogether 310,000 or so distinct CDR3 sequences are present, 20% to 25% being singletons, with the ten largest covering roughly 50%. Sequencing used peripheral blood mononuclear cells (PBMCs), obtained when the disease was refractory, from a patient treated with antithyroid drugs. The source of these receptors is a female donor with Graves disease.

This clonotype was counted a few times. The rearrangement joins TRBV20-1 to TRBJ1-5; the D is unclear. Germline CDR1 and CDR2: DFQATT and SNEGSKA (reference sequence). V lost 0 bases to trimming and J lost 7 bases, with 13 bases between them. The CDR3 consists of 14 residues. Here the CDR3 reads CSAREGGHGQPQHF. The CDR3 DNA reads TGCAGTGCTAGAGAGGGAGGGCACGGGCAGCCCCAGCATTTT.

The chain employs TRBV12-3 or TRBV12-4 and TRBJ2-1, with 7 positions matching TRBD2. V shed 7 bases and J 0 bases; nucleotides not matched to a gene: 9. This CDR3 contains 16 residues. CDR3 coding DNA: TGTGCCAGCAATTGGGGAGGGGTGAGCTCCTACAATGAGCAGTTCTTC. Residues: CASNWGGVSSYNEQFF.

This clonotype showed up many times. The V call is TRBV2, the J call TRBJ2-5; D tentatively reads TRBD1 or TRBD2 (5 bases each). This CDR3 region has 16 residues. CDR1 and CDR2 (germline): SNHLY, FYNNEI. V was cut by 2 bases and J by 4 bases, with 17 bases left in between. In nucleotides, the CDR3 is TGTGCCAGCAGTGAATTTGGGCCCGGGGACGGAGAGACCCAGTACTTC. Residues: CASSEFGPGDGETQYF.

At least ten counts were recorded for this clonotype. The chain combines TRBV28 with TRBJ1-5; the D is unclear. There are 14 residues in the CDR3. Germline V gene lookup returns CDR1 MDHEN and CDR2 SYDVKM. Trimming took 2 bases from V and 3 from J, leaving 8 bases between them. The CDR3: CASSLKRINQPQHF. The DNA for the CDR3 is TGTGCCAGCAGTTTAAAGAGGATCAATCAGCCCCAGCATTTT.

In its sample, this clonotype was seen a few times. This chain connects TRBV30 to TRBJ1-1, with D maybe TRBD1 (5 bases). Trimming shortened V by 3 bases and J by 1 base, and 9 bases separated the two germline ends. The CDR3 is made up of 13 amino acids. Germline CDR1 reads GTSNPN; CDR2 reads SVGIG (reference sequence). The CDR3 sequence: CAWRGDGNTEAFF. For the CDR3, the DNA is TGTGCCTGGAGGGGGGACGGGAACACTGAAGCTTTCTTT.

This clonotype was picked up a small number of times. V gene TRBV20-1 combines with J gene TRBJ2-5; TRBD1 or TRBD2 may be the D gene (5 bases each). The CDR3 spans 16 residues. Germline V gene data show CDR1 as DFQATT and CDR2 as SNEGSKA (reference sequence). Deletions cut 2 bases from V and 2 bases from J, with 18 bases between. As DNA, the CDR3 is TGCAGTGCTAGACATAAACAGGAGGCCCTGCAAGAGACCCAGTACTTC. Translated: CSARHKQEALQETQYF.

This clonotype came up many times. The chain is built from TRBV7-2 and TRBJ2-5; a weak D match, TRBD2 (5 bases). The CDR3 spans 14 residues. Germline V gives CDR1 SGHTA, CDR2 FQGNSA. Trimming took off 3 bases at V and 2 bases at J, with 10 bases between the two ends. CDR3 amino acids: CASSFSASQETQYF. For the CDR3, the DNA is TGTGCCAGCAGCTTTAGCGCGTCACAAGAGACCCAGTACTTC.

This clonotype showed up just a few times. The CDR3 DNA follows: TGCGCCAGCAGCTTGGGTGGGTTCGACGAGCAGTACTTC. Residues: CASSLGGFDEQYF. The chain combines TRBV5-1 with TRBJ2-7; D gene uncertain. CDR3 length equals 13 residues. V shed 0 bases and J shed 5 bases, with 9 bases lying between them. In germline, CDR1 is SGHRS, CDR2 YFSETQ.

This clonotype has at least ten counts. This sequence joins TRBV20-1 and TRBJ1-5; 7 nucleotides agree with TRBD1. In germline, CDR1 is DFQATT, CDR2 SNEGSKA (reference sequence). V shed 3 bases, J shed 2 bases, and the junction held 7 bases outside the gene matches. This CDR3 contains 15 residues. Here the CDR3 DNA reads TGCAGTGCTAGTGTAGGGGGCATCGGCAATCAGCCCCAGCATTTT. Amino acid sequence: CSASVGGIGNQPQHF.

This chain links TRBV27 with TRBJ1-5; D unclear. Germline V gives CDR1 MNHEY, CDR2 SMNVEV (reference sequence). The V and J ends lost 4 bases and 11 bases respectively, with 15 bases between them. The CDR3 length is 13 residues. CDR3 amino acids: CASSSRGSSAQHF. CDR3 nucleotide sequence: TGTGCCAGCAGTTCACGGGGATCTTCGGCCCAGCATTTT.

The chain carries TRBV30 and TRBJ2-7; D unclear. With 2 bases removed from V and 1 base from J, the gap between germline ends came to 12 bases. Germline CDR1 and CDR2: GTSNPN and SVGIG (reference sequence). The CDR3 extends over 14 amino acids. The CDR3 protein is CAWSRVPRSYEQYF. The CDR3 DNA is TGTGCCTGGAGTCGGGTCCCAAGGTCCTACGAGCAGTACTTC.

In this sample, this clonotype turned up a few times. The genes are TRBV29-1 and TRBJ2-7, with D tentatively TRBD1 (5 bases). The V and J ends lost 6 bases and 1 base respectively, with 16 bases between them. Per germline, CDR1 SQVTM and CDR2 ANQGSEA. CDR3 length: 14 residues. CDR3 sequence (DNA): TGCAGCGTAGGGCAGGGTGAGGATTCCTACGAGCAGTACTTC. Translating it yields CSVGQGEDSYEQYF.

As concerns this clonotype: Germline is not matched at one junction end, which may reflect a read error. This rearrangement joins TRBV9 to TRBJ2-2; the D gene is possibly TRBD1 (6 bases). The germline gives CDR1 SGDLS, CDR2 YYNGEE. This CDR3 comprises 19 residues. CDR3 amino acids: CASRGSEGETFANTGELLF. In DNA, the CDR3 is TGTGCCAGCAGAGGTTCCGAGGGGGAAACGTTCGCGAACACCGGGGAGCTGCTTTTT.

This sequence joins TRBV19 and TRBJ2-3; TRBD2 is a possible D gene (5 bases). Trimming pared 1 base from V and 6 bases from J, leaving 11 bases between. The CDR3 spans 14 residues. Germline loops: CDR1 LNHDA, CDR2 SQIVND (reference sequence). This chain's CDR3 is CASSIVGNSDTQYF. In nucleotides, the CDR3 is TGTGCCAGTAGTATAGTCGGGAATTCCGATACGCAGTATTTT.

The V and J genes are TRBV5-1 and TRBJ1-2; maybe TRBD1 (6 bases). This CDR3 has 16 amino acids. Deletions cut 2 bases from V and 2 bases from J, with 16 bases between. The germline V gene has CDR1 SGHRS and CDR2 YFSETQ. The CDR3 is CASSFTGRDNNYGYTF. The DNA of the CDR3 is TGCGCCAGCAGCTTCACCGGCCGGGACAACAACTATGGCTACACCTTC.

The rearrangement joins TRBV24-1 to TRBJ2-7; tentative D call: TRBD1 (5 bases). Looked up from germline, CDR1 is KGHDR and CDR2 is SFDVKD. V shed 3 bases and J shed 5 bases, with 10 bases lying between them. CDR3 length: 13 amino acids. CDR3 DNA sequence: TGTGCCACCAGTGATCCCTCAGGGAACGAGCAGTACTTC. This encodes CATSDPSGNEQYF.